This T cell receptor beta chain was identified during a study of shared clonotypes between healthy human individuals. On the study more broadly: CD4 naive and memory got three plates each, CD8 naive two, CD8 memory one.

Regarding this clone: Its antigen is not known.

The naive CD8 subset, CD45RO-negative cells positively selected for CCR7, excluded terminally differentiated effector memory CD45RA+ cells. All of the donors resided in Nashville, Tennessee, and each was a Caucasian adult. CDR1 is SGDLS, CDR2 YYNGEE, per germline. This CDR3 has 17 amino acids. V was pared by 1 base and J by 0 bases, with 11 bases between. Assay: immunoSEQ multiplex PCR; the TCRdb copy retains only in-frame clones and omits some. The repertoire has about 2.1 million clones, 90% to 95% of them found once; the top ten carry about 1.6%. Study-wide results and limits: Naive subsets typically showed greater estimated richness than memory subsets. Naive CD4 clonotypes overlapped across a few donors at about 5%.

The sequencing input was naive CD8+ T cells from PBMCs. This TCR derives from a man aged 18 to 29 in good health. Some clones in this sample may be carry-over from other donors' samples. This sequence joins TRBV9 and TRBJ2-6, with D unclear. CDR3 loop: CASSVLLSSSGANVLTF. DNA of the CDR3: TGTGCCAGCAGCGTATTGCTTTCCAGCTCTGGGGCCAACGTCCTGACTTTC.